What follows are 27 T cell receptor beta chains derived from one specimen sequenced in a study of Ad26.COV2.S vaccination and SARS-CoV-2 variants. Data came from immunoSEQ multiplex PCR; TCRdb stores just in-frame clones and leaves some out. The repertoire holds more than 85,000 clones, with around three quarters as singletons. The sequencing used peripheral blood, collected after recovery from COVID-19. These receptors were obtained from a human donor who had recovered from COVID-19.

The chain couples TRBV3-1 (or the pseudogene TRBV3-2) to TRBJ2-3; no definite D call. Trimming removed 4 bases at V and 8 bases at J, with 13 bases between. Germline V gene sequence: CDR1 LGHDT, CDR2 YNNKEL (reference sequence). The CDR3 is made up of 13 amino acids. In nucleotides, the CDR3 is TGTGCCAGCAGCCTCGGACCGGGTGCTACGCAGTATTTT. Its protein product is CASSLGPGATQYF.

This chain uses TRBV3-1 (or the pseudogene TRBV3-2) with TRBJ2-7; D is unresolved. Trimming pared 6 bases from V and 0 bases from J, leaving 6 bases between. The CDR3 consists of 12 residues. CDR1 is LGHDT, CDR2 YNNKEL, per germline (reference sequence). The CDR3 reads CASSSHSYEQYF. The CDR3 bases are TGTGCCAGCAGTTCCCACTCCTACGAGCAGTACTTC.

V and J are TRBV2 and TRBJ1-2; D ambiguous. The ends were cut back, 3 bases at V and 5 bases at J, with 7 bases in the middle. Germline V gives CDR1 SNHLY, CDR2 FYNNEI. This CDR3 has 12 residues. The CDR3 nucleotides are TGTGCCAGCAGTGAGGTTTCGTATGGCTACACCTTC. Translated: CASSEVSYGYTF.

This chain joins TRBV6-5 and TRBJ2-5; 8 bases align to TRBD1. Germline lookup yields CDR1 MNHEY and CDR2 SVGAGI. This CDR3 comprises 15 residues. Germline trimming cut 4 bases from V and 4 bases from J; bases unmatched to any gene: 8. This CDR3 reads CASSSPLTGVETQYF. The CDR3 DNA is TGTGCCAGCAGTTCCCCGCTGACAGGGGTAGAGACCCAGTACTTC.

The chain carries TRBV29-1 and TRBJ2-7, with D perhaps TRBD2 (5 bases). CDR3 length: 14 amino acids. CDR1 and CDR2 (germline): SQVTM, ANQGSEA. V was trimmed by 4 bases and J by 5 bases, leaving 18 bases between them. The CDR3, as DNA: TGCAGCGTTGGAACGCTCGGGGTTGGAGACGAGCAGTACTTC. Translation gives CSVGTLGVGDEQYF.

The chain combines TRBV2 with TRBJ1-1, with D maybe TRBD1 (5 bases). Germline CDR1 and CDR2: SNHLY and FYNNEI. The CDR3 covers 15 residues. V was pared by 3 bases and J by 3 bases, with 14 bases between. The CDR3 bases are TGTGCCAGCAGTGAGGGTGGCGGGGGGGACACTGAAGCTTTCTTT. It yields the protein CASSEGGGGDTEAFF.

The chain employs TRBV6-5 and TRBJ1-6, with no clear D. CDR1 is MNHEY and CDR2 is SVGAGI in the germline V gene. V dropped 6 bases and J dropped 0 bases, with 9 bases sitting between them. This CDR3 contains 15 residues. The CDR3 DNA reads as TGTGCCAGCAGGGTAGATAGCTCCTATAATTCACCCCTCCACTTT. It codes for CASRVDSSYNSPLHF.

This clone was recorded many times. The genes are TRBV5-5 and TRBJ2-1; 11 nucleotides align to TRBD1. The germline CDR1 and CDR2 sequences are SGHKS and YYEKEE (reference sequence). The CDR3 has 15 amino acids. J was trimmed by 6 bases and V by 0 bases; bases with no gene match: 2. DNA of the CDR3: TGTGCCAGCAGCTTGGTGGGGACAGGGGGCAATGAGCAGTTCTTC. It is translated as CASSLVGTGGNEQFF.

The chain links TRBV4-2 to TRBJ1-1, with D perhaps TRBD1 (5 bases). CDR1 is LGHNA, CDR2 YNFKEQ, per germline. The CDR3 extends over 15 amino acids. V lost 4 bases and J lost 7, with 19 bases in between. The CDR3 here is CASSRVLQATNEAFF. CDR3 DNA sequence: TGTGCCAGCAGCCGGGTGTTACAGGCGACAAATGAAGCTTTCTTT.

Ten or more counts support this clone. The chain couples TRBV5-1 to TRBJ1-2, with 9 nucleotides matching TRBD1. CDR3 length: 15 residues. Germline lookup yields CDR1 SGHRS and CDR2 YFSETQ. The ends lost 4 bases at V and 5 bases at J; junction bases unmatched: 9. CDR3 sequence (DNA): TGCGCCAGCAGCGCCCACAGGGGGCCTAGTTATGGCTACACCTTC. Protein sequence: CASSAHRGPSYGYTF. Variable domain in full (rest from reference TRBV5-1 and TRBJ1-2): KAGVTQTPRYLIKTRGQQVTLSCSPISGHRSVSWYQQTPGQGLQFLFEYFSETQRNKGNFPGRFSGRQFSNSRSEMNVSTLELGDSALYLCASSAHRGPSYGYTFGSGTRLTVV.

In this sample, this clone turned up a few times. This chain uses TRBV5-6 with TRBJ1-5, with D uncertain. CDR1 and CDR2 from the germline V gene are SGHDT and YYEEEE. V lost 4 bases to trimming and J lost 3 bases, with 11 bases between them. The CDR3 totals 14 residues. The CDR3 protein is CASSGRDTNQPQHF. The CDR3 DNA reads TGTGCCAGCAGCGGCCGGGATACCAATCAGCCCCAGCATTTT.

This chain links TRBV5-6 with TRBJ1-1; D call uncertain. V lost 4 bases to trimming and J lost 4 bases, with 8 bases between them. There are 12 residues in the CDR3. Germline V CDR1 and CDR2: SGHDT, YYEEEE. CDR3 nucleotide sequence: TGTGCCAGCAGCGTGCTTGCCACTGAAGCTTTCTTT. Its translation: CASSVLATEAFF.

The chain recombines TRBV29-1 with TRBJ2-1; D is unclear. This CDR3 has 14 residues. V was pared by 5 bases and J by 5 bases, with 16 bases between. Germline CDR1 is SQVTM and CDR2 is ANQGSEA. The CDR3 region is CSVFRPKGNNEQFF. In nucleotides, the CDR3 is TGCAGCGTTTTTAGGCCAAAGGGAAACAATGAGCAGTTCTTC.

The chain recombines TRBV28 with TRBJ1-1; D might be TRBD1 (5 bases). V was pared by 4 bases and J by 10 bases, with 22 bases between. Germline V gene lookup returns CDR1 MDHEN and CDR2 SYDVKM. The CDR3 length is 15 residues. The CDR3 loop reads CASSSSYGTLGTAFF. In nucleotides, the CDR3 is TGTGCCAGCAGTTCAAGTTATGGGACGCTCGGGACAGCTTTCTTT.

The chain uses TRBV7-9 and TRBJ1-6; D may be TRBD1 (6 bases). Germline V gene sequence: CDR1 SEHNR, CDR2 FQNEAQ (reference sequence). V shed 4 bases and J shed 3 bases, with 7 bases lying between them. The CDR3 is made up of 14 amino acids. The CDR3 nucleotides are TGTGCCAGCAGCTCGGACAGCTATAATTCACCCCTCCACTTT. It encodes CASSSDSYNSPLHF.

V usage is TRBV12-5 and J usage is TRBJ1-1; possible D gene TRBD1, 6 bases. The length of the CDR3 is 13 residues. V dropped 4 bases and J dropped 3 bases, with 9 bases sitting between them. Germline values: CDR1 LGHNT, CDR2 FRNRAP. In nucleotides, the CDR3 is TGTGCTAGTGGTTCAAACAGGGACACTGAAGCTTTCTTT. Translation: CASGSNRDTEAFF.

This chain uses TRBV5-1 with TRBJ1-2; 7 nucleotides line up with TRBD1. The CDR3 totals 13 residues. In germline, CDR1 is SGHRS, CDR2 YFSETQ. The V and J ends lost 4 bases and 6 bases, in that order; junction bases with no gene match: 6. CDR3 in DNA: TGCGCCAGCAGCCTCGGGACAGAAGATGGCTACACCTTC. Amino acid sequence: CASSLGTEDGYTF.

This chain links TRBV28 with TRBJ2-2; 7 positions match TRBD1. The CDR3 loop spans 15 amino acids. V gave up 8 bases and J gave up 8 bases; unmatched junction bases: 14. CDR1 and CDR2 from the germline V gene are MDHEN and SYDVKM. CDR3 coding DNA: TGTGCCAGCTCCTTGCCAAGCGAGGGGGCGGGGGAGCTGTTTTTT. As protein: CASSLPSEGAGELFF.

The rearrangement joins TRBV3-1 (or the pseudogene TRBV3-2) to TRBJ2-5; D assignment may be TRBD1 or TRBD2 (6 bases each). The length of the CDR3 is 13 residues. Germline V lookup: CDR1 LGHDT, CDR2 YNNKEL (reference sequence). V dropped 6 bases and J dropped 6 bases, with 14 bases sitting between them. CDR3 loop: CASSQQGGQTQYF. The CDR3, as DNA: TGTGCCAGCAGTCAACAGGGAGGACAGACCCAGTACTTC.

The chain recombines TRBV11-3 with TRBJ2-2; no definite D call. The CDR3 has 12 amino acids. Trimming shortened V by 3 bases and J by 8 bases, and 7 bases separated the two germline ends. The germline CDR1 and CDR2 sequences are SGHNT and YENEEA. CDR3: CASSFSSGELFF. CDR3 coding DNA: TGTGCCAGCAGCTTTTCATCTGGGGAGCTGTTTTTT.

The V gene is TRBV5-1, the J gene TRBJ2-1; D ambiguous. Germline lookup yields CDR1 SGHRS and CDR2 YFSETQ. There are 15 residues in the CDR3. V lost 0 bases to trimming and J lost 1 base, with 8 bases between them. CDR3 protein: CASSLEGLSYNEQFF. The CDR3 region has the DNA TGCGCCAGCAGCTTGGAAGGGCTTTCCTACAATGAGCAGTTCTTC.

The chain recombines TRBV5-1 with TRBJ2-7; D is undetermined. Trimming stripped 0 bases from V and 3 bases from J, with 10 bases between. CDR3 length: 14 residues. Germline V gene sequence: CDR1 SGHRS, CDR2 YFSETQ. This CDR3 is CASSLGHSIYEQYF. The DNA of the CDR3 is TGCGCCAGCAGCTTGGGACACTCGATCTACGAGCAGTACTTC.

This clone was seen a handful of times. The V and J genes are TRBV28 and TRBJ1-5; the D gene is possibly TRBD1 (5 bases). Germline V CDR1 and CDR2: MDHEN, SYDVKM. V gave up 10 bases and J gave up 1 base, with 32 bases separating them. CDR3 size: 20 residues. CDR3 amino acids: CATQRGRWAVGGRSNQPQHF. The CDR3, as DNA: TGTGCCACCCAGAGGGGCAGATGGGCAGTGGGGGGTAGAAGCAATCAGCCCCAGCATTTT.

The J gene is TRBJ2-1, the V gene TRBV4-1, with D perhaps TRBD1 (6 bases). V was pared by 1 base and J by 1 base, with 11 bases between. CDR1 is MGHRA, CDR2 YSYEKL, per germline. The CDR3 consists of 16 residues. The CDR3 nucleotides read TGCGCCAGCAGCCAAGGTAGGGGGTGGTCCTACAATGAGCAGTTCTTC. Translated: CASSQGRGWSYNEQFF.

This rearrangement joins TRBV4-3 to TRBJ1-5; D is uncertain. V gave up 0 bases and J gave up 9 bases, with 9 bases separating them. The CDR3 sequence is 13 residues long. The germline CDR1 and CDR2 sequences are LGHNA and YSLEER. CDR3 protein: CASSQDWARPQHF. The CDR3 nucleotides are TGCGCCAGCAGCCAAGATTGGGCTCGGCCCCAGCATTTT.

V is TRBV24-1 and J is TRBJ1-1; 9 bases line up with TRBD1. CDR3 size: 13 residues. V lost 5 bases and J lost 5; bases outside the gene matches: 2. In germline, CDR1 is KGHDR, CDR2 SFDVKD. The CDR3 sequence is CATSGGQGTEAFF. DNA of the CDR3: TGTGCCACCAGTGGCGGACAGGGGACTGAAGCTTTCTTT.

The chain joins TRBV3-1 (or the pseudogene TRBV3-2) to TRBJ1-1; 9 bases are shared with TRBD1. CDR1 is LGHDT and CDR2 is YNNKEL in the germline V gene (reference sequence). Trimming removed 7 bases from V and 4 bases from J; junction bases left unmatched: 4. This CDR3 spans 13 amino acids. Here the CDR3 DNA reads TGTGCCAGCACCGACAGGGGGATCACTGAAGCTTTCTTT. Protein: CASTDRGITEAFF.